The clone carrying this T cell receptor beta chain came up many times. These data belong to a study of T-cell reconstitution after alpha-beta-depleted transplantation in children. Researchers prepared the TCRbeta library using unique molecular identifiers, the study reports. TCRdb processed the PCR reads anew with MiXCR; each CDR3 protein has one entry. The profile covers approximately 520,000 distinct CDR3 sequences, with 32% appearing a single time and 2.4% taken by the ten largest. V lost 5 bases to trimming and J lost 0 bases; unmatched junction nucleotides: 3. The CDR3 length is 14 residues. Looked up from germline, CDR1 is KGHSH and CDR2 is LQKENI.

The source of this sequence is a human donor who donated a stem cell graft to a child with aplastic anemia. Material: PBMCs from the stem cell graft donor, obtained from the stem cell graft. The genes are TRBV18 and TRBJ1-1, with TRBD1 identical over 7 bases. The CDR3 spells CASSSQGMNTEAFF. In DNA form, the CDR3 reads TGTGCCAGCTCATCACAGGGGATGAACACTGAAGCTTTCTTT.